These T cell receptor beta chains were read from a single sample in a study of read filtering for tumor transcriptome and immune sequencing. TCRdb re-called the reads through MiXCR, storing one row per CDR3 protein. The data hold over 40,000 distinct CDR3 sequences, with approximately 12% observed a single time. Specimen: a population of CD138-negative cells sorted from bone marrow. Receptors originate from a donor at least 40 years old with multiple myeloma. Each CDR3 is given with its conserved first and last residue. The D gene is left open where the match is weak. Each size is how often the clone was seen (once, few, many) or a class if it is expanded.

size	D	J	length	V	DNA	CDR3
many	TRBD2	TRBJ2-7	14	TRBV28	TGTGCCAGCAGTTTTACTAGCGGGATTTACGAGCAGTACTTC	CASSFTSGIYEQYF
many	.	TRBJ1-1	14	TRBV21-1	TGTGCCAGCAGCTTCCGAAGCCGTCGAACTGAAGCTTTCTTT	CASSFRSRRTEAFF
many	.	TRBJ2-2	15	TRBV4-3	TGCGCCAGCAGCCAAGAACCGGTGAACACCGGGGAGCTGTTTTTT	CASSQEPVNTGELFF
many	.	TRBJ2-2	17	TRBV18	TGTGCCAGCTCACCACTGGGACCGGGGGATTTCACCGGGGAGCTGTTTTTT	CASSPLGPGDFTGELFF
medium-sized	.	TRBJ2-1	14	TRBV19	TGTGCCAGTAGTATAGATCGGGCCGGTAGTGAGCAGTTCTTC	CASSIDRAGSEQFF
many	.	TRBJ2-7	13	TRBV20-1	TGCAGTGCTAGGGGGAACAGAGGGTTGGAGCAGTACTTC	CSARGNRGLEQYF
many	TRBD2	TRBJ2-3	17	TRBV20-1	TGCAGTGCTAGTGTAGCGGGAGGCCAAACCTTCACAGATACGCAGTATTTT	CSASVAGGQTFTDTQYF
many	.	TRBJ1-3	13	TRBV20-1	TGCAGTGCTAGTGGAGAGGCTGGAAACACCATATATTTT	CSASGEAGNTIYF
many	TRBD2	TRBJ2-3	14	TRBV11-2	TGTGCCAGCAGCTTTCAGCGGGAACCCGATACGCAGTATTTT	CASSFQREPDTQYF
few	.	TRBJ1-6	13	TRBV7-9	TGTGCCAGCAGCTTAGACTTGGGCCGTCCCCTCCACTTT	CASSLDLGRPLHF
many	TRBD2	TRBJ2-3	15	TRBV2	TGTGCCAGCAGTGAGACTAGCTCATCGCCAGATACGCAGTATTTT	CASSETSSSPDTQYF